This T cell receptor beta chain is drawn from a study of blood T cell repertoires in COVID-19. Study information: Italy, Spain and the United States were the sources of the convalescent and acute COVID-19 samples. T cells, B-cell-depleted T cells, or PBMCs provided the cDNA or gDNA that served as material.

The germline gives CDR1 WNHNN, CDR2 SYGVQD (reference sequence). V lost 4 bases, J lost 3 bases, and 18 bases lay in between. The CDR3 contains 16 residues. As handled by the study authors: For nucleated cells, counts were estimated from reference gene primer amplification. Profiled with immunoSEQ multiplex PCR; TCRdb holds only in-frame clones, not every one. V and J calls and clone size come straight from that table; D and trimming were deduced from the DNA. The table records 250,000 to 350,000 clones, 70% to 85% of them present only once. Followed over time, Seattle patients had been enrolled while infection was active.

The chain uses TRBV10-1 and TRBJ1-1; possibly TRBD1 for D (5 bases). The origin of this receptor is a human donor with COVID-19, enrolled during active disease. The donor label of this sample is uncertain. The specimen sequenced was peripheral blood. In DNA, the CDR3 is TGCGCCAGCAGTGCGGGGGGGAGTGGATTAGACACTGAAGCTTTCTTT. Protein sequence: CASSAGGSGLDTEAFF.